This is a list of T cell receptor beta chains from one sample in a study of T-cell reconstitution after alpha-beta-depleted transplantation in children. MiXCR, run by TCRdb on the PCR reads, gives a single entry per CDR3 protein. The table shows more than 200,000 distinct CDR3 sequences, with about 25% occurring only once. The material sequenced was PBMCs, taken before TCRalphabeta/CD19-depleted stem cell transplant. These receptors all stem from a girl aged 2 to 9 with Fanconi anemia, due to receive a stem cell transplant. CDR3s include the opening cysteine and the closing phenylalanine or tryptophan. Each record gives: J gene, CDR3 length, clone size, D gene, V gene, CDR3 DNA, CDR3 protein. D genes are given only for firm matches. Clone size, where shown, is once, few, many, or a class for clones that have expanded.

>TRBJ2-1|19|-|TRBD2|TRBV20-1
TGCAGTGCTACTTCCTCCGGGACTAGCGGGAGGATGGGATACAATGAGCAGTTCTTC
CSATSSGTSGRMGYNEQFF
>TRBJ1-1|13|many|-|TRBV29-1
TGCAGCGTTGTGTGGTATTTCAACACTGAAGCTTTCTTT
CSVVWYFNTEAFF
>TRBJ2-3|18|-|TRBD2|TRBV12-3/TRBV12-4
TGTGCCAGCAGTTTAGGGGAACTAGCGGGGGGGCCGACAGATACGCAGTATTTT
CASSLGELAGGPTDTQYF
>TRBJ2-7|15|-|-|TRBV7-2
TGTGCCAGCAGCTTAGTCGGTAGCGGCTCCTACGAGCAGTACTTC
CASSLVGSGSYEQYF
>TRBJ2-3|16|many|TRBD2|TRBV7-2
TGTGCCAGCAGCTTGTTCCGGACTAGCGGTACAGATACGCAGTATTTT
CASSLFRTSGTDTQYF
>TRBJ2-1|12|once|-|TRBV10-3
TGTGCCATCAAGGGGAGGAACAATGAGCAGTTCTTC
CAIKGRNNEQFF
>TRBJ2-7|14|few|-|TRBV29-1
TGCAGCGTTGAATTGTCAGAGGATCCCTACGAGCAGTACTTC
CSVELSEDPYEQYF
>TRBJ2-7|14|-|-|TRBV5-1
TGCGCCAGCAGCCCGGACACGTTCTCCTACGAGCAGTACTTC
CASSPDTFSYEQYF
>TRBJ1-5|9|-|-|TRBV5-1
TGCGCCAGTGATCAGCCCCAGCATTTT
CASDQPQHF
>TRBJ2-1|19|-|TRBD2|TRBV10-3
TGTGCCATCAGTGAGAGGACTAGCGGGAGGGGGGTCTCCTACAATGAGCAGTTCTTC
CAISERTSGRGVSYNEQFF
>TRBJ2-7|14|once|TRBD1|TRBV7-9
TGTGCCAGCAGCATCCGGGACAGGGGCTACGAGCAGTACTTC
CASSIRDRGYEQYF
>TRBJ2-3|12|many|-|TRBV29-1
TGCAGCGCCACGCACGGGGCAGATACGCAGTATTTT
CSATHGADTQYF
>TRBJ2-1|15|many|TRBD1|TRBV6-5
TGTGCCAGCAGTCCCGGACAGGGGGTTTACAATGAGCAGTTCTTC
CASSPGQGVYNEQFF
>TRBJ2-7|12|-|-|TRBV28
TGTGCCAGCAGTCCTACCCGCAACGAGCAGTACTTC
CASSPTRNEQYF
>TRBJ2-7|17|many|-|TRBV6-5
TGTGCCAGCAGTTACTCGAGCAGCTACAGGGGAGGCTACGAGCAGTACTTC
CASSYSSSYRGGYEQYF
>TRBJ2-5|20|few|TRBD2|TRBV12-3/TRBV12-4
TGTGCCAGCAGTCTACCCTCCCTACTAGCGGGAGGGCCTTGGCAAGAGACCCAGTACTTC
CASSLPSLLAGGPWQETQYF
>TRBJ2-1|15|many|-|TRBV29-1
TGCAGCGTTATTCGGGTGGCAAGCTCCTACAATGAGCAGTTCTTC
CSVIRVASSYNEQFF
>TRBJ2-3|17|few|TRBD2|TRBV4-2
TGTGCCAGCAGCCAAGAGGCAACGGGGGGGAGCACAGATACGCAGTATTTT
CASSQEATGGSTDTQYF
>TRBJ2-7|17|-|-|TRBV13
TGTGCCAGCAGCTTAGAAAGGGGGGACGGAGCCACCTACGAGCAGTACTTC
CASSLERGDGATYEQYF
>TRBJ2-3|17|-|-|TRBV20-1
TGCAGTGCTAGAGATTCCAGGGGAGGGTCGGCCCCAGATACGCAGTATTTT
CSARDSRGGSAPDTQYF
>TRBJ2-2|13|many|-|TRBV20-1
TGCAGTGCAGTAAACAGGGACACCGGGGAGCTGTTTTTT
CSAVNRDTGELFF
>TRBJ1-2|17|-|-|TRBV10-3
TGTGCCATCAGTGAGTCGAGGTCCGCGGTAGGCGGCTATGGCTACACCTTC
CAISESRSAVGGYGYTF
>TRBJ2-2|14|few|-|TRBV3-1
TGTGCCAGCAGCCCCCGTTTCGCGACCGGGGAGCTGTTTTTT
CASSPRFATGELFF
>TRBJ2-7|13|many|TRBD2|TRBV12-3/TRBV12-4
TGTGCCAGCAGTTCGCGGGAGGGGGACGAGCAGTACTTC
CASSSREGDEQYF
>TRBJ2-5|19|many|TRBD2|TRBV15
TGTGCCACCAGCAGCGCTCCGGGACTAGCGGGAGACGGGGGTGAGACCCAGTACTTC
CATSSAPGLAGDGGETQYF
>TRBJ2-7|13|once|-|TRBV20-1
TGCAGTGCTCCCGGGGGTCTTTTCTACGAGCAGTACTTC
CSAPGGLFYEQYF
>TRBJ2-7|13|few|-|TRBV2
TGTGCCAGCACCTCACCTCGGGGGTACGAGCAGTACTTC
CASTSPRGYEQYF
>TRBJ2-7|12|-|-|TRBV21-1
TGTGCCAGCAGCTCGGGGGCCCACGAGCAGTACTTC
CASSSGAHEQYF
>TRBJ2-7|13|-|-|TRBV5-1
TGCGCCAGCAGCTTGGAGGACGCAACCGGGGAGTACTTC
CASSLEDATGEYF
>TRBJ2-1|12|many|TRBD1|TRBV20-1
TGCAGTGCTAGAGGACAGGGGGGTGAGCAGTTCTTC
CSARGQGGEQFF
>TRBJ2-7|14|few|TRBD1|TRBV20-1
TGCAGTGCTAGCGAACAGGGGTCTCCCTACGAGCAGTACTTC
CSASEQGSPYEQYF
>TRBJ2-1|15|many|TRBD2|TRBV10-2
TGCGCCAGCTTTTTACCGGGACTAGCGGGTTCTGAGCAGTTCTTC
CASFLPGLAGSEQFF
>TRBJ1-4|13|many|-|TRBV12-3/TRBV12-4
TGTGCCAGCAGTTTCTACACTAATGAAAAACTGTTTTTT
CASSFYTNEKLFF
>TRBJ2-1|11|many|-|TRBV12-3/TRBV12-4
TGTGCCAGCAGGCTAGCCAATGAGCAGTTCTTC
CASRLANEQFF
>TRBJ2-1|16|-|-|TRBV28
TGTGCCAGCAGTTTACGTCTTATAGTCTCCTACAATGAGCAGTTCTTC
CASSLRLIVSYNEQFF
>TRBJ1-3|16|-|-|TRBV5-1
TGCGCCAGCAGCCGGGACACCGCTTACTCTGGAAACACCATATATTTT
CASSRDTAYSGNTIYF
>TRBJ1-5|15|-|-|TRBV11-2
TGTGCCAGCAGCAAAACCGGACTGACGAATCAGCCCCAGCATTTT
CASSKTGLTNQPQHF
>TRBJ2-1|10|-|-|TRBV29-1
TGCAGCGTTGCCTCCAATGAGCAGTTCTTC
CSVASNEQFF
>TRBJ2-1|19|-|TRBD2|TRBV18
TGTGCCAGCTCACCACCGATTGGACTAGCGAGGGACTCCTACAATGAGCAGTTCTTC
CASSPPIGLARDSYNEQFF
>TRBJ2-7|14|many|-|TRBV15
TGTGCCACCAGCAGAGATCGAGGAACCTACGAGCAGTACTTC
CATSRDRGTYEQYF
>TRBJ1-2|13|many|-|TRBV20-1
TGCAGTGCTCCCCGGGAAGCTAACTATGGCTACACCTTC
CSAPREANYGYTF
>TRBJ2-5|12|many|TRBD1|TRBV10-3
TGTGCCACCCGAGGACAGGAAGAGACCCAGTACTTC
CATRGQEETQYF
>TRBJ2-1|17|many|TRBD2|TRBV20-1
TGCAGTGCTAGAGTTGTCCTATGGCGGGAGGGATACAATGAGCAGTTCTTC
CSARVVLWREGYNEQFF
>TRBJ2-7|17|-|TRBD2|TRBV29-1
TGCAGCGTGCGGGGACTTGCCTCGACGGGAGGTTCCTACGAGCAGTACTTC
CSVRGLASTGGSYEQYF
>TRBJ2-1|16|-|TRBD2|TRBV7-6
TGTGCCAGCAGCCACTCTAATAGCGGGAGCTACAATGAGCAGTTCTTC
CASSHSNSGSYNEQFF
>TRBJ2-7|15|few|TRBD2|TRBV9
TGTGCCAGCAGCTTGAGCGGGGGGCCTGTCTACGAGCAGTACTTC
CASSLSGGPVYEQYF
>TRBJ1-6|15|many|-|TRBV20-1
TGCAGTGCTTGGTCTGTGGGGCCGAGTAATTCACCCCTCCACTTT
CSAWSVGPSNSPLHF